This T cell receptor beta chain was retrieved from a study of blood T cell repertoires in COVID-19 (dated by TCRdb to 2020 to 2021). About the investigation overall: The collaborator samples originated in the United States, Italy and Spain and spanned the acute and convalescent phases of COVID-19. The material from the prospective study consisted of cDNA or gDNA derived from T cells, B-cell-depleted T cells, or PBMCs. Subjects who had been exposed to COVID-19, were actively infected with it, or had recovered from it provided the deeply sampled blood TCRbeta repertoires that made up the dataset. A freely available public database, intended as a resource for researchers studying the immune response to SARS-CoV-2, is where the repertoires were released. Samples came from the ongoing ImmuneRACE study (first 160 participants) plus 1,254 subjects from 6 global collaborators. A de-identified subject ID, COVID-19 status, age in years and sex were almost always included in the sample metadata. Where HLA class I and class II types were available, the types were taken from metadata supplied by the sample provider, not from assay-based typing.

The CDR3 measures 16 amino acids from cysteine to phenylalanine. Here the CDR3 DNA is all that survives: 48 bases in frame from base 1. V drops 2 bases and J drops 4 bases, leaving 16 bases in between. Sequences LGHNA (CDR1) and YSLEER (CDR2) are obtained from the germline V gene. What the authors observed across the whole study: Clinical and demographic metadata were provided uncurated, with the amount varying by source and participant.

To note about this clone: The antigen it recognizes is unknown. There are no base qualities to consult, and no much larger clone falls within one base.

The immunoSEQ Assay, a bias-controlled multiplex PCR, was used to amplify TCRbeta CDR3 regions from genomic DNA. Turning to the authors' computational methods: The number of nucleated cells in each sample was estimated by amplification of reference gene primers within the assay. To quantify the absolute abundance of each unique TCRbeta CDR3 rearrangement, sequence reads were collapsed and filtered. For each sample, productive Simpson clonality was calculated by taking the square root of Simpson's diversity index across productive rearrangements. TCRdb provides this immuneACCESS table in a form limited to in-frame rearrangements. Some clones are lacking; in checked studies, under half of them reflect an unresolved V gene, and why the rest are absent is not known. The V and J calls and clone size are taken from that table; D and trimming were inferred from the DNA. In all, the sample holds 250,000 or so clones, and roughly 80% of those were seen once. The ten largest clones represent approximately 3.8% of the sample.

Participants in the prospective study were enrolled through a virtual design, were aged about 18 to 100 years, and lived in approximately 24 United States geographic areas. Cohort assignment in the prospective study relied on participant-reported clinical history from a screening survey and a study questionnaire. Exposed participants were defined as having been in contact with someone with a PCR-confirmed or clinician-diagnosed COVID-19 case within 2 weeks of study entry. Mobile phlebotomists in the prospective study collected whole blood, serum and a nasopharyngeal or oropharyngeal swab from every participant. Additional blood draws and questionnaires over a 2-month period could optionally be provided by prospective study participants. Prospective study blood samples were shipped either frozen or at room temperature before DNA extraction.

This receptor was identified in a woman aged 40 to 50 who had been exposed to COVID-19. Sample: PBMCs or T cells enriched from blood (not recorded which). The sequence links TRBV4-3 to TRBJ2-3; the D region possibly corresponds to TRBD1 (6 bases align). The CDR3 region has the sequence CASSQSDRSGPDTQYF. Read as DNA, the sequence is TGCGCCAGCAGCCAAAGCGACAGGAGTGGTCCAGATACGCAGTATTTT.